This T cell receptor (beta chain) is drawn from a study of blood T cell repertoires in COVID-19. Study background: The study drew acute and convalescent COVID-19 samples from the United States, Italy and Spain.

Authors' methods: Reference gene primers were amplified, and this amplification served to estimate nucleated cell counts. The assay was immunoSEQ multiplex PCR, and TCRdb's table has in-frame clones only and misses some. That table gives V, J and clone size, and the DNA gave D and trimming. The sample records around 300,000 clones, approximately 85% being singletons. This CDR3 region has 13 residues. V was clipped by 3 bases and J by 6 bases, with 8 bases between them. The sequenced material came from peripheral blood. This sequence originates from a human donor in a cohort sampled during active COVID-19. The rearrangement joins TRBV12-3 or TRBV12-4 to TRBJ2-2; tentatively, D is TRBD2 (6 bases). The chain's CDR3 is CASSFTGAGELFF. DNA for the CDR3: TGTGCCAGCAGTTTCACGGGAGCCGGGGAGCTGTTTTTT.